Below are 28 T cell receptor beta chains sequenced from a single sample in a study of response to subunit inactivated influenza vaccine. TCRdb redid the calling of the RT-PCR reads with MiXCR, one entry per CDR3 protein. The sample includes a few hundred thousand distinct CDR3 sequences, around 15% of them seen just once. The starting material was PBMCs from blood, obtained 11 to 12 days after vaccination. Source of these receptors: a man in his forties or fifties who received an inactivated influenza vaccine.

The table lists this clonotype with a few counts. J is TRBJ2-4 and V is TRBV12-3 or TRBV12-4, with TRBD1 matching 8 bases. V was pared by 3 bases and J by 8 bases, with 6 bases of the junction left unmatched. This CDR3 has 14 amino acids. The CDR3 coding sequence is TGTGCCAGCAGTTTGGCAGGGGGCGCCGACATTCAGTACTTC. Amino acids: CASSLAGGADIQYF.

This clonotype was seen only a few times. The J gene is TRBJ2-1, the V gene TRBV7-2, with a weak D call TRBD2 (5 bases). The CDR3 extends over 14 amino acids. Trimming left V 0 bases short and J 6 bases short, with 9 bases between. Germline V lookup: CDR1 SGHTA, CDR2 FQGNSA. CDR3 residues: CASSLARGSNEQFF. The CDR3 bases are TGTGCCAGCAGCTTAGCTCGGGGTTCCAATGAGCAGTTCTTC.

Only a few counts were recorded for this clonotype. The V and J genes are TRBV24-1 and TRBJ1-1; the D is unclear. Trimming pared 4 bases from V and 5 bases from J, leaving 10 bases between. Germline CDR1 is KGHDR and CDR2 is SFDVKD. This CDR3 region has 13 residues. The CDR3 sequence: CATSEFEGTEAFF. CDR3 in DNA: TGTGCCACCAGTGAGTTTGAGGGAACTGAAGCTTTCTTT.

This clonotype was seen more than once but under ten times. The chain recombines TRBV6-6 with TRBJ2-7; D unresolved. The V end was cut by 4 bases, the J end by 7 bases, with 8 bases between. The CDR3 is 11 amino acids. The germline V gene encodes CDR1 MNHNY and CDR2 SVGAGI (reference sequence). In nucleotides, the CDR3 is TGTGCCAGCAGTTCCGAAGGGGAGCAGTACTTC. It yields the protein CASSSEGEQYF.

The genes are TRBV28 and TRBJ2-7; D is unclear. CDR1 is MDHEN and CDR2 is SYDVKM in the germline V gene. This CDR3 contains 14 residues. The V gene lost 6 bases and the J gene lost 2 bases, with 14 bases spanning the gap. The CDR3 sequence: CASSVAPVPYEQYF. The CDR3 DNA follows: TGTGCCAGCAGCGTTGCCCCGGTCCCCTACGAGCAGTACTTC. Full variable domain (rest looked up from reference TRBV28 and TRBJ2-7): DVKVTQSSRYLVKRTGEKVFLECVQDMDHENMFWYRQDPGLGLRLIYFSYDVKMKEKGDIPEGYSVSREKKERFSLILESASTNQTSMYLCASSVAPVPYEQYFGPGTRLTVT.

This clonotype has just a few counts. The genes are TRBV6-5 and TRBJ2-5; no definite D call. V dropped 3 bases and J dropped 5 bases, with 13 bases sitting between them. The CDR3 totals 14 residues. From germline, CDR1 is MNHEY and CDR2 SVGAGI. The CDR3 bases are TGTGCCAGCAGTTATCGCCGAACCTGGGAGACCCAGTACTTC. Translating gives CASSYRRTWETQYF.

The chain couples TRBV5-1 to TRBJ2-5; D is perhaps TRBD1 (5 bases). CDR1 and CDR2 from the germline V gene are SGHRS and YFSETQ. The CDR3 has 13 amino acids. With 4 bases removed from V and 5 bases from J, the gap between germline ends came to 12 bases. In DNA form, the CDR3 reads TGCGCCAGCAGCGTACCAGGGTTGGAGACCCAGTACTTC. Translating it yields CASSVPGLETQYF.

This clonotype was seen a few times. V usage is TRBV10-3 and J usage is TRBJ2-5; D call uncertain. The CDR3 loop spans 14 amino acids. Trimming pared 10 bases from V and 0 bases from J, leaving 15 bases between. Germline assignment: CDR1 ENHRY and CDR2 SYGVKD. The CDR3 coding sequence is TGTGCCACCAGACCGGGCCGGAACCAAGAGACCCAGTACTTC. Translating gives CATRPGRNQETQYF.

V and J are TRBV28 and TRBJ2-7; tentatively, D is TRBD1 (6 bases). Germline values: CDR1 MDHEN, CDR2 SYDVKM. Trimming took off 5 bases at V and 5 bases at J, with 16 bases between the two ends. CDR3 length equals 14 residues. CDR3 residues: CASSAYRETHEQYF. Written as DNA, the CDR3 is TGTGCCAGCAGTGCATACAGGGAAACCCACGAGCAGTACTTC.

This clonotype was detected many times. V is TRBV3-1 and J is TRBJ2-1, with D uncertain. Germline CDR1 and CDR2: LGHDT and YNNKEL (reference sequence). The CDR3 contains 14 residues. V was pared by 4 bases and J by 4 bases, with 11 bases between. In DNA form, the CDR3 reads TGTGCCAGCAGCCCCAGATCGAGTTACAATGAGCAGTTCTTC. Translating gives CASSPRSSYNEQFF.

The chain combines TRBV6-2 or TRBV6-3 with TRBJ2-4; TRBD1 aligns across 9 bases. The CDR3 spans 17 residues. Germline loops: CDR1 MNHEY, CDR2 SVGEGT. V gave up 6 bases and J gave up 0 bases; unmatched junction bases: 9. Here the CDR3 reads CASRKTPGQGAKNIQYF. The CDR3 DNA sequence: TGTGCCAGCAGGAAGACTCCGGGACAGGGAGCCAAAAACATTCAGTACTTC.

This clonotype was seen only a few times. The CDR3, as DNA: TGCAGTGCTAGAGGACTCCCAGATACGCAGTATTTT. This sequence encodes CSARGLPDTQYF. The rearrangement joins TRBV20-1 to TRBJ2-3; D remains unclear. Trimming removed 1 base from V and 4 bases from J, with 6 bases in between. The CDR3 sequence is 12 residues long. Germline CDR1 is DFQATT and CDR2 is SNEGSKA (reference sequence).

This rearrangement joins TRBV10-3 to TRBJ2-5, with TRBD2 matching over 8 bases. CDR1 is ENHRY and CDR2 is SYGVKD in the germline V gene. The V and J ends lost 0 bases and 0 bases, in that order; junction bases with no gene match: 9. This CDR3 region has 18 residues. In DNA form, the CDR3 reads TGTGCCATCAGTGAGTCTAGGGTGGAGACTAGCGACCAAGAGACCCAGTACTTC. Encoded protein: CAISESRVETSDQETQYF.

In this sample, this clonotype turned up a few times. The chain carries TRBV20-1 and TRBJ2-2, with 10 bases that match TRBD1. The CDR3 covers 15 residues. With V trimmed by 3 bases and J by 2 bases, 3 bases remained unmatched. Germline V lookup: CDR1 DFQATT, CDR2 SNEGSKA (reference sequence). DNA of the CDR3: TGCAGTGCTAGGACAGGGGGCTATAACACCGGGGAGCTGTTTTTT. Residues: CSARTGGYNTGELFF.

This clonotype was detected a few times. The CDR3 DNA sequence: TGTGCCACCAGTGACCGTCGGACAGGGCGGTCCGGGGAGCTGTTTTTT. Translating gives CATSDRRTGRSGELFF. The chain has TRBV24-1 and TRBJ2-2, with 8 positions matching TRBD1. Germline V gives CDR1 KGHDR, CDR2 SFDVKD. The CDR3 extends over 16 amino acids. V was clipped by 4 bases and J by 6 bases; unmatched bases: 9.

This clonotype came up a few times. DNA of the CDR3: TGTGCCAGCAGTACTAGGGACAGAGAAAGTGAAGCTTTCTTT. Residues: CASSTRDRESEAFF. The V and J genes are TRBV6-5 and TRBJ1-1, with 7 bases fitting TRBD1. The germline V gene encodes CDR1 MNHEY and CDR2 SVGAGI. The junction had 10 bases not matched to a gene; V was cut back by 5 bases and J by 7 bases. This CDR3 has 14 residues.

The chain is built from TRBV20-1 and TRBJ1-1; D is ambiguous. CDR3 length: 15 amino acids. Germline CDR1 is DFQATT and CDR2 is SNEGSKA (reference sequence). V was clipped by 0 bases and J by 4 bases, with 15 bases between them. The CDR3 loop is CSARELLTRGTEAFF. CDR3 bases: TGCAGTGCTAGAGAGCTACTCACCCGCGGCACTGAAGCTTTCTTT.

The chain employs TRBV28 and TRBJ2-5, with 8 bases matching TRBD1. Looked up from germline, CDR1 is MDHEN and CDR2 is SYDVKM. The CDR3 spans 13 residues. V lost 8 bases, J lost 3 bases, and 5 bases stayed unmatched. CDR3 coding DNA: TGTGCCAGCCGGCACAGGGGGGAAGAGACCCAGTACTTC. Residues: CASRHRGEETQYF.

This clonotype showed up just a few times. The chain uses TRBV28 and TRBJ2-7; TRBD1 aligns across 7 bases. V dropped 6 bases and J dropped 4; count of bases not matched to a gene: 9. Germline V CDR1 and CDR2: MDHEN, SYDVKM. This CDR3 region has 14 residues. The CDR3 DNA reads TGTGCCAGCAGATTACGACAGGGTCATTACGAGCAGTACTTC. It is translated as CASRLRQGHYEQYF.

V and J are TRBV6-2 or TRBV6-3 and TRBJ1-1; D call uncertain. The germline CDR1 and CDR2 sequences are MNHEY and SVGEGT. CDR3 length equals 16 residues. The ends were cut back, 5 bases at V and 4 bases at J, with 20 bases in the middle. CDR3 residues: CASSPARRLVATEAFF. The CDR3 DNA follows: TGTGCCAGCAGTCCAGCGAGGCGGCTCGTGGCCACTGAAGCTTTCTTT.

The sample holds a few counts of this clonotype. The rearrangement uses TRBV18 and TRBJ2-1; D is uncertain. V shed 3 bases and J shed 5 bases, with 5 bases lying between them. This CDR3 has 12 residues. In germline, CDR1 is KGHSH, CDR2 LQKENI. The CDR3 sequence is CASSPPHNEQFF. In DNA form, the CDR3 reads TGTGCCAGCTCACCGCCCCACAATGAGCAGTTCTTC.

CDR3 loop: CASDSMKRYEQYF. For the CDR3, the DNA is TGTGCCAGCGACTCGATGAAGAGGTACGAGCAGTACTTC. The chain combines TRBV19 with TRBJ2-7, with D unclear. The V end lost 9 bases, the J end lost 4 bases, and 16 bases lay between the germline ends. CDR1 is LNHDA, CDR2 SQIVND, per germline (reference sequence). The CDR3 has 13 residues.

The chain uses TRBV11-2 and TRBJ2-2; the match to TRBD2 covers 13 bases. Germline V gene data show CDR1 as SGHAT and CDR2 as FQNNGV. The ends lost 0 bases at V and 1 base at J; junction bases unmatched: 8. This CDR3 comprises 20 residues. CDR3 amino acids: CASSLDEVTSGRRNTGELFF. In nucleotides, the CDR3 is TGTGCCAGCAGCTTAGATGAAGTGACTAGCGGGAGGAGGAACACCGGGGAGCTGTTTTTT.

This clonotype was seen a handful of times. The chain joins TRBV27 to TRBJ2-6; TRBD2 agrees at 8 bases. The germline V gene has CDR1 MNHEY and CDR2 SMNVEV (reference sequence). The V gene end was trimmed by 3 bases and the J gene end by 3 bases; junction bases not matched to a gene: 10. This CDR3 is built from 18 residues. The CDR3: CASSFIGGRIGGANVLTF. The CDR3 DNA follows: TGTGCCAGCAGTTTTATCGGCGGGAGGATTGGTGGGGCCAACGTCCTGACTTTC. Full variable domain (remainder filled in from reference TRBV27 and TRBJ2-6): EAQVTQNPRYLITVTGKKLTVTCSQNMNHEYMSWYRQDPGLGLRQIYYSMNVEVTDKGDVPEGYKVSRKEKRNFPLILESPSPNQTSLYFCASSFIGGRIGGANVLTFGAGSRLTVL.

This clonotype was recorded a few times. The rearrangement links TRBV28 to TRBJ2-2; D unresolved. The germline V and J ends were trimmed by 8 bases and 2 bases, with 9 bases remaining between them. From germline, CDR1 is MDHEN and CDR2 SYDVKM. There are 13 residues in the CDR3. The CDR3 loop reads CASPGPNTGELFF. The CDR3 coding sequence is TGTGCCAGCCCCGGGCCCAACACCGGGGAGCTGTTTTTT.

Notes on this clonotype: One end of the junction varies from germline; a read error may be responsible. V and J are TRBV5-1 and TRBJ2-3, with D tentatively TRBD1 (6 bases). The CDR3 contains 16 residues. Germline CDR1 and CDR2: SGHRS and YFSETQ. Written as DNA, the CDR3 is TGCGCCAGCAGCCCTCTAGGGACGATGGGGGCAGATACGCGGTATTTT. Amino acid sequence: CASSPLGTMGADTRYF.

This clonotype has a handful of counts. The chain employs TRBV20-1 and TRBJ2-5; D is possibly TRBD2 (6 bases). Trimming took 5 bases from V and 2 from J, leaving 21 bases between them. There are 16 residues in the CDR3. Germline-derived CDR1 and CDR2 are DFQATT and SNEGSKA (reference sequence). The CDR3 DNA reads TGCAGTGCTTCCGGGGACTCCCAAGGCCCTCAAGAGACCCAGTACTTC. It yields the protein CSASGDSQGPQETQYF.

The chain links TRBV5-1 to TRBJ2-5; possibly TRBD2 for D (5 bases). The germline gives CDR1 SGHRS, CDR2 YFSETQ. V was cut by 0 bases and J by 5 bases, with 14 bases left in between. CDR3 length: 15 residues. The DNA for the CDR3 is TGCGCCAGCAGCTTGGAGTGGACTCAGGTGGAGACCCAGTACTTC. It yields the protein CASSLEWTQVETQYF.